This passage covers 20 T cell receptor beta chains from one sample sequenced in a study of post-analysis software for immune sequencing data. Study-wide results and limits: Five TRBV segments, including TRBV5-6, TRBV5-1 and TRBV20-1, were more frequent in patients than controls.

The antigens of these receptors remain unknown. Included in the TCR beta cDNA libraries were unique molecular identifiers. TCRdb re-called the PCR reads with MiXCR, one entry per CDR3 protein. The data contain approximately 360,000 distinct CDR3 sequences, roughly 38% of them seen just once; the ten biggest clones take up around an eighth. The sequenced sample consisted of blood. The receptors here all came from a girl under 18 with multiple sclerosis.

This sequence joins TRBV25-1 and TRBJ2-7; 9 positions agree with TRBD1. CDR1 and CDR2 from the germline V gene are MGHDK and SYGVNS. V dropped 8 bases and J dropped 1; count of bases not matched to a gene: 6. CDR3 size: 14 residues. The CDR3 is CASVSGQGSYEQYF. As DNA, the CDR3 is TGTGCCAGCGTCTCGGGACAGGGATCCTACGAGCAGTACTTC.

This clonotype was seen only once. This chain uses TRBV28 with TRBJ2-1; D gene ambiguous. CDR3 size: 14 residues. CDR1 is MDHEN, CDR2 SYDVKM, per germline. V lost 7 bases to trimming and J lost 10 bases, with 20 bases between them. CDR3 protein: CASTLYGRGEEQFF. CDR3 nucleotides: TGTGCCAGCACTCTTTACGGGCGCGGAGAAGAGCAGTTCTTC.

This sequence joins TRBV6-2 or TRBV6-3 and TRBJ2-7; 11 positions agree with TRBD1. Trimming took 4 bases from V and 6 from J; bases not matched to a gene: 5. This CDR3 has 14 residues. Germline CDR1 MNHEY, CDR2 SVGEGT. The CDR3 region is CASSSSDRGREQYF. The CDR3 DNA reads as TGTGCCAGCAGTTCCTCGGACAGGGGGCGCGAGCAGTACTTC.

The rearrangement links TRBV7-2 to TRBJ2-1; TRBD2 matches 8 bases. CDR1 and CDR2 (germline): SGHTA, FQGNSA. V shed 7 bases, J shed 8 bases, and the junction held 13 bases outside the gene matches. The CDR3 totals 15 residues. The CDR3 loop is CASTSGPAGGDEQFF. Written as DNA, the CDR3 is TGTGCCAGCACTTCGGGACCTGCGGGGGGCGATGAGCAGTTCTTC.

This clonotype was seen more than once but under ten times. Written as DNA, the CDR3 is TGTGCCAGCAGTCTGAGTTGGGCCAACGTCCTGACTTTC. Translated, it gives CASSLSWANVLTF. J is TRBJ2-6 and V is TRBV28; no clear D gene. The V end lost 5 bases, the J end lost 5 bases, and 7 bases lay between the germline ends. This CDR3 region has 13 residues. CDR1 and CDR2 (germline): MDHEN, SYDVKM.

This clonotype has just one count. The chain links TRBV3-1 to TRBJ2-7; D could derive from TRBD1 or TRBD2 (5 bases each). CDR3 size: 13 residues. CDR1 is LGHDT, CDR2 YNNKEL, per germline (reference sequence). The V end was cut by 6 bases, the J end by 0 bases, with 9 bases between. The DNA of the CDR3 is TGTGCCAGCAGAGGGACCTTCTCCTACGAGCAGTACTTC. The encoded protein is CASRGTFSYEQYF.

There are a few counts of this clonotype. The J gene is TRBJ2-7, the V gene TRBV6-5; D is undetermined. Germline V lookup: CDR1 MNHEY, CDR2 SVGAGI. This CDR3 is 14 amino acids long. Trimming left V 6 bases short and J 6 bases short, with 18 bases between. CDR3 nucleotide sequence: TGTGCCAGCAGCCAGGACGGCCTCCCCACCGAGCAGTACTTC. Protein: CASSQDGLPTEQYF.

The chain joins TRBV7-9 to TRBJ2-7; 7 bases agree with TRBD1. CDR3 size: 14 residues. The J segment lost 5 bases and the V segment lost 5 bases, leaving 9 bases of the junction unmatched. CDR1 is SEHNR, CDR2 FQNEAQ, per germline (reference sequence). This CDR3 reads CASSPPDRDHEQYF. The DNA for the CDR3 is TGTGCCAGCAGCCCCCCAGACAGGGACCACGAGCAGTACTTC.

This clonotype was counted a few times. The rearrangement uses TRBV27 and TRBJ2-3, with D possibly matching TRBD2 (5 bases). Trimming removed 5 bases at V and 6 bases at J, with 12 bases between. This CDR3 is 13 amino acids long. The germline V gene has CDR1 MNHEY and CDR2 SMNVEV (reference sequence). CDR3: CASSPPEGDTQYF. In DNA form, the CDR3 reads TGTGCCAGCAGTCCCCCAGAGGGTGATACGCAGTATTTT.

This clonotype was seen a handful of times. The V gene is TRBV5-1, the J gene TRBJ2-3; 7 nucleotides agree with TRBD2. V shed 0 bases and J 0 bases; nucleotides not matched to a gene: 4. This CDR3 has 16 amino acids. CDR1 and CDR2 (germline): SGHRS, YFSETQ. CDR3 in amino acids: CASSLALAVSTDTQYF. The CDR3 region has the DNA TGCGCCAGCAGCTTGGCTCTAGCGGTTAGCACAGATACGCAGTATTTT.

V is TRBV4-2 and J is TRBJ2-3; TRBD2 agrees at 7 bases. Trimming removed 0 bases from V and 2 bases from J; junction bases left unmatched: 2. The CDR3 has 15 amino acids. Germline V CDR1 and CDR2: LGHNA, YNFKEQ. CDR3 amino acids: CASSQEAGHTDTQYF. CDR3 DNA sequence: TGTGCCAGCAGCCAAGAAGCGGGGCACACAGATACGCAGTATTTT.

This clonotype appeared a few times. The V gene is TRBV18, the J gene TRBJ2-7; no clear D. Per the germline V gene, CDR1 is KGHSH and CDR2 is LQKENI. Trimming stripped 3 bases from V and 0 bases from J, with 3 bases between. The CDR3 sequence is 12 residues long. CDR3 sequence (DNA): TGTGCCAGCTCACCCCACTCCTACGAGCAGTACTTC. This sequence encodes CASSPHSYEQYF.

The table lists this clonotype with a few counts. At one end, the junction sequence differs from germline, possibly due to a read error. The chain joins TRBV3-1 to TRBJ1-1; 10 bases align to TRBD1. The germline V gene encodes CDR1 LGHDT and CDR2 YNNKEL (reference sequence). The CDR3 covers 14 residues. The CDR3 loop reads CASSQAGTGAEAFF. DNA of the CDR3: TGTGCCAGCAGCCAGGCCGGGACAGGGGCTGAAGCCTTCTTT.

The chain uses TRBV5-5 and TRBJ2-7, with D hard to call. Germline V gene data show CDR1 as SGHKS and CDR2 as YYEKEE (reference sequence). This CDR3 is built from 14 residues. Deletions cut 4 bases from V and 3 bases from J, with 14 bases between. The CDR3, as DNA: TGTGCCAGCAGCGCTTACCCCTCGCTCTACGAGCAGTACTTC. Translation: CASSAYPSLYEQYF.

The CDR3 loop reads CASSQDGTGGSPLHF. In nucleotides, the CDR3 is TGCGCCAGCAGCCAAGATGGGACAGGGGGTTCACCCCTCCACTTT. The chain is built from TRBV4-3 and TRBJ1-6; TRBD1 matches 11 bases. CDR3 length: 15 amino acids. V gave up 0 bases and J gave up 9 bases; unmatched junction bases: 1. Germline V gives CDR1 LGHNA, CDR2 YSLEER.

The rearrangement joins TRBV5-1 to TRBJ1-1; 9 bases line up with TRBD1. The CDR3 contains 14 residues. The V gene's germline CDR1 is SGHRS and CDR2 YFSETQ. The V gene end was trimmed by 6 bases and the J gene end by 2 bases; junction bases not matched to a gene: 5. The CDR3 protein is CASTKTGGNTEAFF. DNA for the CDR3: TGCGCCAGCACCAAGACAGGGGGAAACACTGAAGCTTTCTTT. Full variable domain (missing parts from reference TRBV5-1 and TRBJ1-1): KAGVTQTPRYLIKTRGQQVTLSCSPISGHRSVSWYQQTPGQGLQFLFEYFSETQRNKGNFPGRFSGRQFSNSRSEMNVSTLELGDSALYLCASTKTGGNTEAFFGQGTRLTVV.

The rearrangement uses TRBV7-9 and TRBJ1-1; D is undetermined. CDR3 length: 13 residues. From germline, CDR1 is SEHNR and CDR2 FQNEAQ (reference sequence). Trimming left V 0 bases short and J 4 bases short, with 6 bases between. DNA for the CDR3: TGTGCCAGCAGCTTAGCGTCACTCACTGAAGCTTTCTTT. It is translated as CASSLASLTEAFF.

V usage is TRBV28 and J usage is TRBJ2-3; D is undetermined. The CDR3 is 12 amino acids. Trimming stripped 5 bases from V and 4 bases from J, with 7 bases between. Per the germline V gene, CDR1 is MDHEN and CDR2 is SYDVKM. Here the CDR3 reads CASSGVSDTQYF. The CDR3 DNA sequence: TGTGCCAGCAGTGGGGTATCAGATACGCAGTATTTT.

The V call is TRBV7-9, the J call TRBJ2-1; 8 bases map to TRBD2. V shed 5 bases, J shed 9 bases, and the junction held 15 bases outside the gene matches. Germline lookup yields CDR1 SEHNR and CDR2 FQNEAQ (reference sequence). The CDR3 length is 16 residues. As DNA, the CDR3 is TGTGCCAGCAGCCGCCGGGGAGCGGGGGTGTACGGTGAGCAGTTCTTC. This gives the protein CASSRRGAGVYGEQFF.

This clonotype turned up a few times. The rearrangement links TRBV5-5 to TRBJ2-5; tentatively, D is TRBD1 or TRBD2 (5 bases each). Trimming took 1 base from V and 7 from J, leaving 8 bases between them. Germline V gene sequence: CDR1 SGHKS, CDR2 YYEKEE (reference sequence). CDR3 length: 12 residues. CDR3 protein: CASSLRGVTQYF. Written as DNA, the CDR3 is TGTGCCAGCAGCTTGAGGGGAGTGACCCAGTACTTC.